This T cell receptor beta chain stems from a study of PD-1 blockade in classical Hodgkin lymphoma. The assay was immunoSEQ multiplex PCR, and TCRdb's table has in-frame clones only and misses some. The top ten clones hold approximately 2.6% of a sample with 89,000 or so clones, about nine tenths of them seen once. V was shortened by 4 bases and J by 0 bases, with 5 bases between the two germline ends. The germline gives CDR1 SGHNT, CDR2 YYREEE (reference sequence). The CDR3 extends over 13 amino acids. Every patient relapsed after autologous stem cell transplantation, and brentuximab vedotin exposure varied. Patients reached a best response of complete response, partial response or progressive disease. Study-level points and caveats: Nothing has yet pinned down what causes the repertoire differences, possibly disease activity or prior therapy.

About this clone: Antigen unknown.

Sample: peripheral blood mononuclear cells (PBMCs), taken before the second cycle of nivolumab. The sequence was collected from a human donor with classical Hodgkin lymphoma. The chain recombines TRBV5-4 with TRBJ2-1; no reliable D call. CDR3 residues: CASSESSYNEQFF. CDR3 sequence (DNA): TGTGCCAGCAGCGAGAGCTCCTACAATGAGCAGTTCTTC.